This is a list of T cell receptor beta chains from one sample in a study of blood T cell repertoires in COVID-19. Data came from immunoSEQ multiplex PCR; TCRdb stores just in-frame clones and leaves some out. The table includes about 430,000 clones, 88% detected once. Sequenced material: PBMCs or T cells enriched from blood (not recorded which). These TCRs come from a woman aged 25 to 39 with acute COVID-19. CDR3s include the opening cysteine and the closing phenylalanine or tryptophan.

V	CDR3
TRBV5-6	CASSLTSGYNEQFF
TRBV7-6	CASSLRPGLGEKLFF
TRBV12-3/TRBV12-4	CASSIGGNTIYF
TRBV5-1	CASSSPLDRTEDTEAFF
TRBV4-1	CASSRDRSTGELFF
TRBV29-1	CSVEPGPGNTIYF
TRBV7-2	CASSLGGSGGTRTGELFF
TRBV11-2	CASSLGTGYGNTIYF
TRBV24-1	CATSGQGTKPQHF
TRBV20-1	CSASHTFQGSYNEQFF
TRBV28	CASSPLQGALGETQYF
TRBV27	CASSPRTSGWYNEQFF
TRBV5-1	CASSLRQVRDEQFF
TRBV19	CASRGWDISSYNSPLHF
TRBV3-1/TRBV3-2	CASSPWTSGGAGDTQYF
TRBV15	CATSRGQAWETQYF
TRBV19	CASSHLGGIYNEQFF
TRBV7-2	CASSIRTGSGEQYF
TRBV21-1	CASSKGGGQGVNTIYF
TRBV25-1	CASSSPLDRVDRETQYF
TRBV15	CATSRDRASGAGEWNEQFF
TRBV9	CASSAGLAGGPSTGELFF
TRBV7-9	CASSVDYEQYF
TRBV6-1	CASSDRHNTGELFF
TRBV5-4	CASSLGQGANYGYTF
TRBV30	CAWRLQASGNTIYF
TRBV7-2	CASRQTLDRTYEQYF
TRBV30	CAWSGQGNQPQHF
TRBV20-1	CSASYVFGGTDTQYF
TRBV24-1	CATSDPRTRTGELFF
TRBV5-1	CASSPGTGLGNQPQHF
TRBV6-2/TRBV6-3	CASSYSRGADTQYF
TRBV11-3	CASSSNTGSNEQFF
TRBV24-1	CATGVFGNTDTQYF
TRBV7-2	CASSGLAGATYEQYF
TRBV7-8	CASSHREGGTDTQYF
TRBV9	CASSPSWTGSYEQYF
TRBV2	CASTRAGRGNQPQHF
TRBV3-1/TRBV3-2	CASSQGVQPQHF
TRBV20-1	CSASMGANTGELFF
TRBV2	CASTRFQFSPLHF
TRBV19	CASSLIGRGGNSPLHF
TRBV7-8	CASSKSTGSPYGYTF
TRBV4-3	CASSQGMGVDTQYF
TRBV2	CASSGGVRTGELFF
TRBV5-6	CASSLVVSGGNTDTQYF
TRBV5-1	CASSPFGQGEQPQHF
TRBV9	CASSVGAGGESPLHF
TRBV6-5	CASSRQKRNEKLFF
TRBV10-1	CASSVSRQGSSYEQYF
TRBV30	CAWSERDEQYF
TRBV6-6	CASSWGGGTEAFF